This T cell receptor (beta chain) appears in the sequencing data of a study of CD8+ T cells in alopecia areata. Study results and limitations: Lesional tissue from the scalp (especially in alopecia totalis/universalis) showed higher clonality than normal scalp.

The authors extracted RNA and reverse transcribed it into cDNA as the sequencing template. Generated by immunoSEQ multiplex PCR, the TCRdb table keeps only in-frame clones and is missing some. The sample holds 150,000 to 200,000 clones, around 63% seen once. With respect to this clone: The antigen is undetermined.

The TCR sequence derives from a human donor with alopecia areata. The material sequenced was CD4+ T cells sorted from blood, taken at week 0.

In DNA form, the CDR3 reads TGCAGCGTTGAAGGGGACAGGGCGGCAGATACGCAGTATTTT. This sequence encodes CSVEGDRAADTQYF. The chain carries TRBV29-1 and TRBJ2-3; 9 nucleotides match TRBD1. The CDR3 covers 14 residues. From germline, CDR1 is SQVTM and CDR2 ANQGSEA. The V segment lost 1 base and the J segment 4 bases; nucleotides outside the gene matches: 3.